The clone carrying this TCR beta chain was counted a few times. In the source study's methods: Using reference gene primer amplification, nucleated cell counts were estimated. Generated by immunoSEQ multiplex PCR, the TCRdb table keeps only in-frame clones and is missing some. The V and J calls and clone size come from that table; D and trimming were worked out from the DNA. The sample yields around 180,000 clones, about 90% seen once. The data were obtained in a study of blood T cell repertoires in COVID-19. Study information: Acute and convalescent COVID-19 samples came from the United States, Italy and Spain. The cDNA or gDNA used as material had been derived from T cells, B-cell-depleted T cells, or PBMCs.

V lost 0 bases to trimming and J lost 4 bases, with 13 bases between them. The CDR3 extends over 15 amino acids. CDR1 and CDR2 from the germline V gene are SGDLS and YYNGEE. The V call is TRBV9, the J call TRBJ1-1; D gene ambiguous. The receptor's source is a man between 65 and 80 years old with active or convalescent COVID-19. The sequenced material came from peripheral blood. The CDR3 protein is CASSVAPSRVTEAFF. The CDR3 DNA follows: TGTGCCAGCAGCGTAGCACCCTCTCGGGTCACTGAAGCTTTCTTT.